This entry describes one T cell receptor (beta chain). Its antigen is still unknown. Assay used: immunoSEQ multiplex PCR; TCRdb lists only in-frame clones, some missing. The sample includes around 67,000 clones, more than 75% of them seen just once. The sample originates from a study of OX40 agonist ivuxolimab in advanced cancers. Study-wide background: At 0.01 to 10 mg/kg, ivuxolimab was administered intravenously to patients every 2 weeks. Enrolled patients in dose escalation had cancers that were hepatocellular carcinoma, melanoma, renal cell or head and neck cancer. Regarding the study as a whole: Those patients achieving a partial response at 0.1-3.0 mg/kg showed among the lowest clonal expansion.

V gave up 5 bases and J gave up 3 bases; unmatched junction bases: 6. Germline CDR1 is SGHTA and CDR2 is FQGTGA. The CDR3 has 16 residues. The V gene is TRBV7-3, the J gene TRBJ2-3, with 12 bases that match TRBD2. Sequenced here: CD4+ or CD8+ T cells sorted from blood, sampled in a trial of the OX40 agonist ivuxolimab. This clonotype originated in an adult with an advanced solid tumor such as melanoma, head and neck, liver or kidney cancer. This CDR3 reads CASSVTSGGSTDTQYF. The CDR3 DNA follows: TGTGCCAGCAGCGTGACTAGCGGGGGTTCTACAGATACGCAGTATTTT.